The sequence of this T cell receptor (beta chain) was determined in a study of cytomegalovirus exposure and HLA in healthy donors. Amplification used 60 Vbeta primers and 13 Jbeta primers. The assay was immunoSEQ multiplex PCR, and TCRdb's table has in-frame clones only and misses some. The sample has about 180,000 clones; about four fifths are singletons. Trimming removed 2 bases from V and 3 bases from J, with 14 bases in between. Germline V gives CDR1 MNHEY, CDR2 SMNVEV (reference sequence). There are 15 residues in the CDR3. This sequence joins TRBV27 and TRBJ2-7, with D perhaps TRBD1 (7 bases). The sample taken for sequencing was PBMCs. This TCR came from a man in his thirties or forties in good health and CMV-seronegative. The DNA of the CDR3 is TGTGCCAGCAGTTTACAGGGGGGAGCTTACTACGAGCAGTACTTC. It codes for CASSLQGGAYYEQYF.